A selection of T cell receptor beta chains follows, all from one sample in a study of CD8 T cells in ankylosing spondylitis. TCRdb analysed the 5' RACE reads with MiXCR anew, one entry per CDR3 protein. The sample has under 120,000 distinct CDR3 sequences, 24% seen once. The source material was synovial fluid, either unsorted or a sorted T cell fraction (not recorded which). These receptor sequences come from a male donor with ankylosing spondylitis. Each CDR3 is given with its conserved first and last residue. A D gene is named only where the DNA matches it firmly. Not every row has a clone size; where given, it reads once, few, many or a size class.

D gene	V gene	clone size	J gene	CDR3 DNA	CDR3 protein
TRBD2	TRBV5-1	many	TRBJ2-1	TGCGCCAGCAGCCAACCGACTAGCGGGAGAGGACGGGAGGAGCAGTTCTTC	CASSQPTSGRGREEQFF
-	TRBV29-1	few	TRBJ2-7	TGCAGCGTCCGCCAGACTTCCAGCTCCTACGAGCAGTACTTC	CSVRQTSSSYEQYF
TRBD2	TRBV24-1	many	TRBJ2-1	TGTGCCACCAGTGATTTGAGCGCTAGCGGGTCCTACAATGAGCAGTTCTTC	CATSDLSASGSYNEQFF
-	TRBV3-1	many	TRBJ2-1	TGTGCCAGCAGCCCGGACAGCTCAGGAGGCTACAATGAGCAGTTCTTC	CASSPDSSGGYNEQFF
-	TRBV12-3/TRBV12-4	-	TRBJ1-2	TGTGCCAGCAGAACAAACCCTGGCGGTGGCTACACCTTC	CASRTNPGGGYTF
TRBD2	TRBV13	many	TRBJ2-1	TGTGCCAGCAGCTCTGGTAGCGGGAGTAATGAGCAGTTCTTC	CASSSGSGSNEQFF
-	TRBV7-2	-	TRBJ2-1	TGTGCCAGCAGCCTAATGAGTGTCTCCTACAATGAGCAGTTCTTC	CASSLMSVSYNEQFF
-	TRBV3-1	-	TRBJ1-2	TGTGCCAGCAGCCAACGACAGTTACGTGGCTACACCTTC	CASSQRQLRGYTF
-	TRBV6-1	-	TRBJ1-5	TGTGCCAGCAGTAGACAGAATAGCAATCAGCCCCAGCATTTT	CASSRQNSNQPQHF
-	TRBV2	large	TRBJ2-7	TGTGCCAGCAGTTCGGGGGTGGACGAGCAGTACTTC	CASSSGVDEQYF
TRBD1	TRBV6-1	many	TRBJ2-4	TGTGCCAGCAGTACGGGACAGAGAAACATTCAGTACTTC	CASSTGQRNIQYF
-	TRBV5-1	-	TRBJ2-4	TGCGCCAGCAGCCTCTCGGGGTTCGACGGCATTCAGTACTTC	CASSLSGFDGIQYF
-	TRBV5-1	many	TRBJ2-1	TGCGCCAGTTCGGACTACCTCGGCAATGAGCAGTTCTTC	CASSDYLGNEQFF
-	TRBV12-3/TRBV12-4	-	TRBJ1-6	TGTGCCAGCAGTAACAGGGTATGGTCACCCCTCCACTTT	CASSNRVWSPLHF
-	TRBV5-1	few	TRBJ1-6	TGCGCCAGCAGATCCGGGGACGGGGATTATAATTCACCCCTCCACTTT	CASRSGDGDYNSPLHF
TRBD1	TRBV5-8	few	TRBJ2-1	TGTGCCAGCAAAAGGGACAGGGAGTACAATGAGCAGTTCTTC	CASKRDREYNEQFF
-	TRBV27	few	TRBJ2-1	TGTGCCAGCGGACGAGGGGGTTACAATGAGCAGTTCTTC	CASGRGGYNEQFF
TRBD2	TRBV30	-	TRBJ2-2	TGTGCCTGGGTGGGACTAGCGAACACCGGGGAGCTGTTTTTT	CAWVGLANTGELFF
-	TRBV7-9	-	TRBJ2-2	TGTGCCAGCAGCATAATAGGGGGATCGGCCGGGGAGCTGTTTTTT	CASSIIGGSAGELFF
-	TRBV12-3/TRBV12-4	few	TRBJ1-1	TGTGCCAGCAGTTTCCTTATTGGATATTCATCGAGCACTGAAGCTTTCTTT	CASSFLIGYSSSTEAFF
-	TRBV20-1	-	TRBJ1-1	TGCAGTGCTAGAGAAGGTAACACTGAAGCTTTCTTT	CSAREGNTEAFF
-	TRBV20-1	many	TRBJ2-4	TGCAGTGCTAGTTCGGTCTCCAAAAACATTCAGTACTTC	CSASSVSKNIQYF
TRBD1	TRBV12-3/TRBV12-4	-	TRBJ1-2	TGTGCCAGCAGTTCTGGACAGGGAAGGGTTGGCTACACCTTC	CASSSGQGRVGYTF
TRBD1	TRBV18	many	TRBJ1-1	TGTGCCAGCTCAGGGTGGCAGGGGGCGACTGAAGCTTTCTTT	CASSGWQGATEAFF
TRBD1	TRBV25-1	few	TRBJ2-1	TGTGCCAGCGACAGGACAGGGACCTACAATGAGCAGTTCTTC	CASDRTGTYNEQFF
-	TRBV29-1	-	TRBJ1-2	TGCAGCGCCACTCGGGACGGTGGCTACACCTTC	CSATRDGGYTF
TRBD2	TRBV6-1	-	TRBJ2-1	TGTGCCAGCGCAGAGGAAGCGGGAGTCCACAATGAGCAGTTCTTC	CASAEEAGVHNEQFF
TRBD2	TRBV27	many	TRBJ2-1	TGTGCCAGCAGTTTGACTAGCGTCTACAATGAGCAGTTCTTC	CASSLTSVYNEQFF
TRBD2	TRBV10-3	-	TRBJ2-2	TGTGCCATCAGTGACACTAGCGGGAGGCTCACCGGGGAGCTGTTTTTT	CAISDTSGRLTGELFF
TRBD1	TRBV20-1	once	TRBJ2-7	TGCAGTGCTGCGTCGACAGGGACATGGAGCTACGAGCAGTACTTC	CSAASTGTWSYEQYF
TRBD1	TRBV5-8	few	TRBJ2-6	TGTGCCGGTACACAGGGGGATTACTCTGGGGCCAACGTCCTGACTTTC	CAGTQGDYSGANVLTF
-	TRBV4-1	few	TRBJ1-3	TGCGCCAGCAGCCAAGATATCCAGGCCGTGGCGGAAGGGAACACCATATATTTT	CASSQDIQAVAEGNTIYF
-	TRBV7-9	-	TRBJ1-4	TGTGCCAGCAGCTTAGCTGCCTCCGGGGAAAAACTGTTTTTT	CASSLAASGEKLFF
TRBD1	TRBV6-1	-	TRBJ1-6	TGTGCCAGCAGTCGAGGACAGGAAAATTCACCCCTCCACTTT	CASSRGQENSPLHF
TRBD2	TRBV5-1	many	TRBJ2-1	TGCGCCAGCAGCTTGGTACAAGCGGGACTCCCTTCCAATGAGCAGTTCTTC	CASSLVQAGLPSNEQFF
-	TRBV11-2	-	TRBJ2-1	TGTGCCAGCAGTCCTGGGACTGGAAAAACTACTACCTACAATGAGCAGTTCTTC	CASSPGTGKTTTYNEQFF